This passage covers 13 T cell receptor beta chains from one sample sequenced in a study of chemoradiotherapy in HPV16-positive cancers. This table comes from immunoSEQ multiplex PCR, and its TCRdb copy is limited to in-frame clones, with some not included. The sample yields roughly 3,000 clones, over 70% seen once. The input for sequencing was tumor tissue, taken from a patient who underwent chemoradiotherapy. The receptors shown here come from a human donor with HPV-associated anogenital cancer.

This clone appeared a few times. V is TRBV5-6 and J is TRBJ2-7, with a tentative D call TRBD2 (6 bases). Germline CDR1 SGHDT, CDR2 YYEEEE. The length of the CDR3 is 14 residues. V lost 4 bases and J lost 2, with 13 bases in between. The DNA for the CDR3 is TGTGCCAGCAGCACCCAAGGGGAGGCCTACGAGCAGTACTTC. This gives the protein CASSTQGEAYEQYF.

The genes are TRBV2 and TRBJ2-7, with a tentative D call TRBD2 (5 bases). V was trimmed by 8 bases and J by 6 bases, leaving 17 bases between them. The CDR3 covers 13 residues. Germline V gene sequence: CDR1 SNHLY, CDR2 FYNNEI. CDR3 in DNA: TGTGCCAGCCCGGGAACTGGAGTCTCCGAGCAGTACTTC. Residues: CASPGTGVSEQYF.

In its sample, this clone was seen once. The V and J genes are TRBV6-4 and TRBJ1-5; TRBD1 aligns across 12 bases. With 2 bases clipped from V and 4 bases from J, the junction kept 15 bases outside the gene matches. This CDR3 spans 20 amino acids. Germline assignment: CDR1 MRHNA and CDR2 SNTAGT. In DNA, the CDR3 is TGTGCCAGCAGTGACCCCTCGGTGGGGACAGGGGGCGCGGGGAATCAGCCCCAGCATTTT. The encoded protein is CASSDPSVGTGGAGNQPQHF.

The gene calls are TRBV7-2 and TRBJ1-2, with D hard to call. The CDR3 contains 14 residues. V lost 4 bases to trimming and J lost 8 bases, with 17 bases between them. The germline gives CDR1 SGHTA, CDR2 FQGNSA. The CDR3 region has the DNA TGTGCCAGCAGCTCCGTTACAACATTCGAGGGCTACACCTTC. It translates to CASSSVTTFEGYTF.

The chain has TRBV10-3 and TRBJ1-4; TRBD1 matches 8 bases. The length of the CDR3 is 13 residues. Trimming removed 9 bases from V and 4 bases from J; junction bases left unmatched: 4. CDR1 and CDR2 (germline): ENHRY, SYGVKD. This chain's CDR3 is CAIRQGINEKLFF. The DNA of the CDR3 is TGTGCCATACGACAGGGGATTAATGAAAAACTGTTTTTT.

The CDR3 DNA is TGTGCCAGCAGTTCTAATCAGAACTATGGCTACACCTTC. This codes for CASSSNQNYGYTF. The chain is built from TRBV27 and TRBJ1-2, with unresolved D. This CDR3 comprises 13 residues. V lost 4 bases and J 2 bases, leaving 8 bases between the germline ends. The germline gives CDR1 MNHEY, CDR2 SMNVEV (reference sequence).

The V and J genes are TRBV11-1 and TRBJ2-7; D is unresolved. Trimming left V 5 bases short and J 4 bases short, with 9 bases between. Per the germline V gene, CDR1 is SGHAT and CDR2 is FQDESV (reference sequence). This CDR3 is built from 12 residues. The CDR3 DNA sequence: TGTGCCAGCAGCATTTCATTTTACGAGCAGTACTTC. Translating it yields CASSISFYEQYF. Based on the CDR3 plus reference TRBV11-1 and TRBJ2-7, the full variable domain is EAEVAQSPRYKITEKSQAVAFWCDPISGHATLYWYRQILGQGPELLVQFQDESVVDDSQLPKDRFSAERLKGVDSTLKIQPAELGDSAMYLCASSISFYEQYFGPGTRLTVT.

This sequence joins TRBV13 and TRBJ2-3; 9 bases are a match to TRBD2. The germline V gene encodes CDR1 PRHDT and CDR2 FYEKMQ (reference sequence). This CDR3 has 17 residues. V lost 6 bases, J lost 4 bases, and 14 bases stayed unmatched. CDR3 region: CASSPTYSGGTADTQYF. The CDR3 nucleotides read TGTGCCAGCAGTCCGACCTATAGCGGGGGTACCGCAGATACGCAGTATTTT.

This clone was detected a few times. This chain links TRBV4-3 with TRBJ1-5; D not certain. The CDR3 has 15 amino acids. With 0 bases removed from V and 7 bases from J, the gap between germline ends came to 13 bases. Germline CDR1 is LGHNA and CDR2 is YSLEER. CDR3 residues: CASSQDRHLGQPQHF. CDR3 DNA sequence: TGCGCCAGCAGCCAAGACAGACATTTAGGCCAGCCCCAGCATTTT.

V and J are TRBV7-2 and TRBJ2-2, with D maybe TRBD1 (5 bases). Germline V gene data show CDR1 as SGHTA and CDR2 as FQGNSA. Trimming pared 5 bases from V and 3 bases from J, leaving 16 bases between. The CDR3 spans 16 residues. The CDR3 DNA sequence: TGTGCCAGCAGCCAATATCAGGGAACGGACACCGGGGAGCTGTTTTTT. It specifies CASSQYQGTDTGELFF.

The chain is built from TRBV28 and TRBJ2-4, with D possibly matching TRBD1 (6 bases). The length of the CDR3 is 15 residues. The germline gives CDR1 MDHEN, CDR2 SYDVKM. Trimming cost V 4 bases and J 3 bases, with 13 bases left between them. The CDR3 nucleotides are TGTGCCAGCAGTTCAGGGGCTGGGGGCAAAAACATTCAGTACTTC. It codes for CASSSGAGGKNIQYF.

V and J are TRBV5-1 and TRBJ1-2; a weak D match, TRBD1 (5 bases). The CDR3 is made up of 13 amino acids. The germline V gene has CDR1 SGHRS and CDR2 YFSETQ. The germline V and J ends were trimmed by 0 bases and 6 bases, with 9 bases remaining between them. DNA of the CDR3: TGCGCCAGCAGCTTGGATGGGGGGAATGGCTACACCTTC. It specifies CASSLDGGNGYTF.

This clone was picked up one time. This chain uses TRBV19 with TRBJ2-1; 7 bases are shared with TRBD1. The CDR3 length is 15 residues. Germline loops: CDR1 LNHDA, CDR2 SQIVND (reference sequence). The junction had 7 bases not matched to a gene; V was cut back by 3 bases and J by 5 bases. CDR3 sequence: CASSIIGGIDNEQFF. CDR3 sequence (DNA): TGTGCCAGTAGTATCATAGGGGGCATAGACAATGAGCAGTTCTTC.